This paragraph reports one T cell receptor beta chain. The sample originates from a study of T cell responses to AZD1222 COVID-19 vaccine. Trimming cost V 5 bases and J 6 bases, with 20 bases left between them. The CDR3 covers 17 residues. Looked up from germline, CDR1 is LGHDT and CDR2 is YNNKEL (reference sequence). Profiling relied on immunoSEQ multiplex PCR, and the TCRdb table lists in-frame clones only, not all of them. The table lists under 170,000 clones, roughly 90% of them singletons. The V gene is TRBV3-1 (or the pseudogene TRBV3-2), the J gene TRBJ1-6; D not resolved. The sequence was obtained from an adult who received the AZD1222 COVID-19 vaccine. The specimen was peripheral blood, collected 28 days after the second AZD1222 dose. CDR3 nucleotide sequence: TGTGCCAGCAGCTCTATCCGGAGTTATAGAGGTAATTCACCCCTCCACTTT. Translated: CASSSIRSYRGNSPLHF.